This T cell receptor (beta chain) appears in the sequencing data of a study of PD-L1 blockade in urothelial cancer. Study-wide background: Median T cell count in tumor samples was 1,402.

Measurement of FFPE tumor DNA relied on the use of amplified housekeeping genes. TCRdb keeps only in-frame clones here, not all; method: immunoSEQ multiplex PCR. The table lists a few hundred clones, under 45% of them singletons. The junction had 15 bases not matched to a gene; V was cut back by 5 bases and J by 10 bases. The CDR3 loop spans 16 amino acids. Germline V gene data show CDR1 as SGDLS and CDR2 as YYNGEE. The source of this sequence is a man between 60 and 75 years old with urothelial cancer. Specimen: tumor tissue, collected before atezolizumab (anti-PD-L1) treatment. This sequence joins TRBV9 and TRBJ1-6; the match to TRBD1 covers 7 bases. This CDR3 is CASSLIQGEVSSPLHF. DNA of the CDR3: TGTGCCAGCAGTCTAATCCAGGGGGAAGTAAGCTCACCCCTCCACTTT.